The rows below give T cell receptor beta chains drawn from one sample of a study of T cell repertoires in ileal Crohn's disease. Libraries were prepared by immunoSEQ multiplex PCR; TCRdb keeps only in-frame clonotypes and omits some of them. There are under 6,500 clones in the sample; approximately 88% occur only once, and around 0.86% lies in the top ten. Sequencing was carried out using CD4+ T cells from ileum. Receptors originate from an adult with Crohn's disease. Some clones in this sample may be carry-over from other donors' samples. CDR3s include the opening cysteine and the closing phenylalanine or tryptophan. A D gene is named only where the DNA matches it firmly. A clone size is listed for some rows: how often the clone was seen (once, few, many), or a class if it is expanded.

J: TRBJ2-1; size: -; V: TRBV6-5; D: -; DNA: TGTGCCAGCAGTTACAGGGGGACCGGCGGTGAAAATGAGCAGTTCTTC; CDR3: CASSYRGTGGENEQFF
J: TRBJ1-2; size: -; V: TRBV15; D: TRBD1; DNA: TGTGCCACCAACAAAGACAGGGGCAACTATGGCTACACCTTC; CDR3: CATNKDRGNYGYTF
J: TRBJ1-1; size: -; V: TRBV11-2; D: -; DNA: TGTGCCAGCAGCTTAGGGGGGGTTACTGAAGCTTTCTTT; CDR3: CASSLGGVTEAFF
J: TRBJ2-5; size: once; V: TRBV5-6; D: TRBD1; DNA: TGTGCCAGCAGCCTGGGAAGGGACAGGGGGGAGACCCAGTACTTC; CDR3: CASSLGRDRGETQYF
J: TRBJ2-7; size: -; V: TRBV10-3; D: -; DNA: TGTGCCATCAGCCCTCTTCCGGACGAGCAGTACTTC; CDR3: CAISPLPDEQYF
J: TRBJ1-1; size: -; V: TRBV5-1; D: -; DNA: TGCGCCAGCAGCTGGGCGGGACGCCCTACTGAAGCTTTCTTT; CDR3: CASSWAGRPTEAFF
J: TRBJ2-5; size: once; V: TRBV10-3; D: TRBD2; DNA: TGTGCCATCAGTGAGTCCACTAGCGGTGAAGAGACCCAGTACTTC; CDR3: CAISESTSGEETQYF
J: TRBJ1-1; size: few; V: TRBV5-1; D: TRBD1; DNA: TGCGCCAGCAGCTTGTCAGGGGGCCGGACTGAAGCTTTCTTT; CDR3: CASSLSGGRTEAFF
J: TRBJ2-7; size: -; V: TRBV4-2; D: TRBD2; DNA: TGTGCCAGCAGCCAGGCGCTAGCGGGAGGGTCCATCGAGCAGTACTTC; CDR3: CASSQALAGGSIEQYF
J: TRBJ2-5; size: -; V: TRBV11-3; D: TRBD2; DNA: TGTGCCAGCAGCTTAGGAGGGGGACTAGCGAAACGAGAGACCCAGTACTTC; CDR3: CASSLGGGLAKRETQYF
J: TRBJ1-1; size: -; V: TRBV7-9; D: TRBD1; DNA: TGTGCCAGCAGCCTCACCCGGGACAGCGCAGCTTTCTTT; CDR3: CASSLTRDSAAFF
J: TRBJ2-7; size: -; V: TRBV30; D: TRBD1; DNA: TGTGCCTGGGGCCATGGTACCGGGACAGGGGGCCACGAGCAGTACTTC; CDR3: CAWGHGTGTGGHEQYF
J: TRBJ2-4; size: -; V: TRBV5-1; D: -; DNA: TGCGCCAGCAGCTTAGGACAGGGAGGGAACATTCAGTACTTC; CDR3: CASSLGQGGNIQYF
J: TRBJ2-5; size: once; V: TRBV5-1; D: -; DNA: TGCGCCAGCAGCTTACAGGCGTCCCAAGAGACCCAGTACTTC; CDR3: CASSLQASQETQYF
J: TRBJ2-7; size: -; V: TRBV19; D: -; DNA: TGTGCCAGTAGTATATCTGGGGCGGGATCCTACGAGCAGTACTTC; CDR3: CASSISGAGSYEQYF